These T cell receptor beta chains were read from a single sample in a study of immune cell composition in non-small cell lung cancer. TCRdb's copy holds only in-frame clones and misses some; the assay was immunoSEQ multiplex PCR. Of 1,500 to 2,000 clones in the sample, more than 55% are singletons; the top ten hold roughly 14%. The sequencing sample was made of non-adjacent lung tissue. Every receptor here comes from a human donor with non-small cell lung cancer. CDR3s include the opening cysteine and the closing phenylalanine or tryptophan. Fields, in order: J gene, V gene, D gene, CDR3 length, clone size, CDR3 protein, CDR3 DNA. D genes are given only for firm matches. Clone size is stated in some rows and not others, as once, few, many or a class when expanded.

TRBJ2-7 | TRBV20-1 | TRBD1 | 11 | . | CSAKGGETGDF | TGCAGTGCTAAGGGGGGCGAGACAGGGGACTTC
TRBJ2-7 | TRBV5-4 | . | 11 | . | CASSTRGEQYF | TGTGCCAGCAGCACCCGGGGGGAGCAGTACTTC
TRBJ2-7 | TRBV6-8 | TRBD2 | 15 | once | CATTTGRGRYYEQYF | TGTGCCACGACCACGGGGAGGGGCCGCTACTACGAGCAGTACTTC
TRBJ1-4 | TRBV4-3 | . | 16 | . | CASSQKMSRGNEKLFF | TGCGCCAGCAGCCAAAAGATGTCACGGGGTAATGAAAAACTGTTTTTT
TRBJ2-1 | TRBV7-2 | TRBD2 | 14 | . | CASSLELAGGLQFF | TGTGCCAGCAGCTTAGAGCTAGCGGGGGGCCTGCAGTTCTTC
TRBJ2-1 | TRBV4-3 | TRBD2 | 14 | . | CASSQAASGGEQFF | TGCGCCAGCAGCCAAGCGGCTAGCGGGGGGGAGCAGTTCTTC
TRBJ1-2 | TRBV15 | . | 14 | . | CATSRDRGIMGYTF | TGTGCCACCAGCAGAGACAGGGGAATAATGGGCTACACCTTC
TRBJ2-7 | TRBV28 | . | 11 | . | CASSRRYEQYF | TGTGCCAGCAGCAGGAGGTACGAGCAGTACTTC
TRBJ1-1 | TRBV15 | . | 13 | . | CATSRDRGSEAFF | TGTGCCACCAGCAGAGATCGGGGTAGTGAAGCTTTCTTT
TRBJ2-7 | TRBV28 | TRBD2 | 17 | once | CASSQGLAGISSYEQYF | TGTGCCAGCAGTCAGGGACTAGCGGGGATAAGCTCCTACGAGCAGTACTTC
TRBJ1-4 | TRBV5-1 | TRBD1 | 13 | . | CASSIGTGEKLFF | TGCGCCAGCAGCATAGGGACAGGGGAAAAACTGTTTTTT
TRBJ2-1 | TRBV4-3 | TRBD2 | 15 | . | CASSPSAGGDNEQFF | TGCGCCAGCAGCCCCTCGGCCGGGGGGGACAATGAGCAGTTCTTC